In this sample, the clone carrying this T cell receptor (beta chain) turned up once. The germline V and J ends were trimmed by 1 base and 7 bases, with 4 bases remaining between them. The CDR3 contains 12 residues. Germline V lookup: CDR1 SGHVS, CDR2 FQNEAQ. This sample is part of a study of blood T cell repertoires in COVID-19. Clones were read by immunoSEQ multiplex PCR, and TCRdb kept only the in-frame ones, dropping some. The sample shows roughly 100,000 clones, 65% to 90% of them seen only once. This chain joins TRBV7-8 and TRBJ1-4; D uncertain. The clonotype comes from a man between 45 and 60 years old with acute or convalescent COVID-19. The sequenced sample was peripheral blood. This CDR3 reads CASSLVSEKLFF. The CDR3 DNA is TGTGCCAGCAGCTTAGTATCTGAAAAACTGTTTTTT.